This TCR beta chain comes out of a study of cytomegalovirus exposure and HLA in healthy donors. The CDR3 has 14 residues. V was clipped by 7 bases and J by 8 bases; unmatched bases: 7. The germline V gene encodes CDR1 LNHDA and CDR2 SQIVND (reference sequence). For this clone: Its specificity is unknown.

Use of 60 Vbeta and 13 Jbeta primers characterized the PCR. Measured with immunoSEQ multiplex PCR; TCRdb has only the in-frame clones, and not every one. Altogether some 150,000 clones are present, 80% being singletons, with the ten largest covering roughly 1.3%. The study's findings and limits: An analysis done earlier found most TCR beta V segments productive about 87% or about 30% of the time.

This sequence was found in a woman in her 50s in good health and CMV-seronegative. The V call is TRBV19, the J call TRBJ2-1; TRBD1 matches 11 bases. Sequencing was performed on PBMCs. CDR3 in amino acids: CASTDRGLWDEQFF. The DNA of the CDR3 is TGTGCCAGTACGGACAGGGGGCTTTGGGATGAGCAGTTCTTC.